Included here is one TCR beta chain sequence, with context. The antigen is not known. Ahead of sequencing, the ViraFEST assay grew antigen-specific CD4+ T cells using viral peptide pools. The culture ran for approximately 10 days before CD4+ T cells were isolated. The person was diagnosed with PCR-confirmed SARS-CoV-2 infection between March and December 2020. This sample was taken from a study of vaccination effects on CD4 cells after COVID-19. Across the whole study: The two convalescent patients provided samples 16 days and one week before vaccination.

TCRdb's copy holds only in-frame clones and misses some; the assay was immunoSEQ multiplex PCR. The data show under 35,000 clones, approximately 72% seen once. The CDR3 loop spans 17 amino acids. Germline assignment: CDR1 SGHTA and CDR2 FQGTGA. V gave up 5 bases and J gave up 2 bases, with 21 bases separating them. The material sequenced was CD4+ T cells from PBMCs cultured with a peptide pool, taken before COVID-19 vaccination. The rearrangement uses TRBV7-3 and TRBJ1-1; no firm D call. This sequence originates from a human donor who had a prior SARS-CoV-2 infection. CDR3 protein: CASSLILMTSSNTEAFF. CDR3 in DNA: TGTGCCAGCAGCCTCATTCTAATGACAAGCTCAAACACTGAAGCTTTCTTT. Based on the CDR3 plus reference TRBV7-3 and TRBJ1-1, the full variable domain is GAGVSQTPSNKVTEKGKYVELRCDPISGHTALYWYRQSLGQGPEFLIYFQGTGAADDSGLPNDRFFAVRPEGSVSTLKIQRTERGDSAVYLCASSLILMTSSNTEAFFGQGTRLTVV.